Shown below are 11 T cell receptor beta chains from a single sample sequenced in a study of T cells after yellow fever vaccination. TCRdb passed the 5' RACE reads through MiXCR, listing each CDR3 protein once. The sample contains 300,000 to 400,000 distinct CDR3 sequences, approximately 3.9% of which appear only once. Source: PBMCs, taken 5 days after the yellow fever booster vaccination. The source is a man between 18 and 35 years old who received the YFV17D yellow fever vaccine.

V is TRBV20-1 and J is TRBJ1-5, with 8 bases fitting TRBD1. Germline V gives CDR1 DFQATT, CDR2 SNEGSKA (reference sequence). The CDR3 runs to 13 residues. The J segment lost 5 bases and the V segment lost 5 bases, leaving 5 bases of the junction unmatched. CDR3: CSARTGFYQPQHF. CDR3 coding DNA: TGCAGTGCTCGGACAGGGTTCTATCAGCCCCAGCATTTT.

CDR3 coding DNA: TGCAGTGCTAGGACAGGGGACAATGAGCAGTTCTTC. It codes for CSARTGDNEQFF. The chain joins TRBV20-1 to TRBJ2-1, with 8 nucleotides matching TRBD1. Germline V gene sequence: CDR1 DFQATT, CDR2 SNEGSKA (reference sequence). V lost 3 bases, J lost 5 bases, and 0 bases stayed unmatched. The CDR3 contains 12 residues.

Only a few counts were recorded for this clonotype. V gene TRBV7-2 combines with J gene TRBJ2-1, with 7 bases fitting TRBD2. CDR3 length equals 13 residues. J was trimmed by 6 bases and V by 1 base; bases with no gene match: 0. CDR1 is SGHTA and CDR2 is FQGNSA in the germline V gene. The CDR3 sequence: CASSLERGNEQFF. CDR3 nucleotides: TGTGCCAGCAGCTTAGAGCGGGGCAATGAGCAGTTCTTC.

This rearrangement joins TRBV12-3 or TRBV12-4 to TRBJ2-1; 9 bases map to TRBD2. J gave up 6 bases and V 6 bases, and 9 bases lay outside the gene matches. This CDR3 contains 15 residues. DNA of the CDR3: TGTGCCAGCAGAGTAGCGGGGGCAATACTCAATGAGCAGTTCTTC. It specifies CASRVAGAILNEQFF.

This clonotype was counted only a few times. The chain is built from TRBV29-1 and TRBJ1-2, with 7 bases that match TRBD1. This CDR3 contains 13 residues. CDR1 is SQVTM and CDR2 is ANQGSEA in the germline V gene. V shed 7 bases, J shed 4 bases, and the junction held 9 bases outside the gene matches. This CDR3 reads CSAATGQIYGYTF. The CDR3 nucleotides read TGCAGCGCCGCGACAGGGCAGATCTATGGCTACACCTTC.

This clonotype was seen repeatedly, ten times or more. V and J are TRBV5-1 and TRBJ2-5; D uncertain. This CDR3 has 15 residues. Trimming removed 0 bases at V and 2 bases at J, with 11 bases between. Germline CDR1 is SGHRS and CDR2 is YFSETQ. DNA of the CDR3: TGCGCCAGCAGCTTGGAGCCGACTGTTCAAGAGACCCAGTACTTC. Protein product: CASSLEPTVQETQYF.

The J gene is TRBJ2-1, the V gene TRBV7-3; 12 bases align to TRBD2. CDR1 SGHTA and CDR2 FQGTGA come from the germline V gene. The CDR3 extends over 14 amino acids. Germline trimming cut 5 bases from V and 11 bases from J; bases unmatched to any gene: 7. In DNA, the CDR3 is TGTGCCAGCAGCCAAACTAGCGGGGGGCCAAAGCAGTTCTTC. It translates to CASSQTSGGPKQFF.

Only a few counts were recorded for this clonotype. The chain has TRBV5-4 and TRBJ2-1; D ambiguous. Per germline, CDR1 SGHNT and CDR2 YYREEE (reference sequence). The CDR3 runs 12 residues. Trimming removed 2 bases at V and 6 bases at J, with 6 bases between. The CDR3 nucleotides are TGTGCCAGCAGCTTTCTCAGCAATGAGCAGTTCTTC. Residues: CASSFLSNEQFF.

This clonotype was picked up many times. CDR3 DNA: TGCAGCGTCGCCCCGGACAGGGGGCGTGAGACCCAGTACTTC. Its translation is CSVAPDRGRETQYF. The gene calls are TRBV29-1 and TRBJ2-5, with TRBD1 matching over 11 bases. This CDR3 is 14 amino acids long. Germline values: CDR1 SQVTM, CDR2 ANQGSEA. V gave up 6 bases and J gave up 5 bases; unmatched junction bases: 8.

This clonotype has more than one count but fewer than ten. The chain recombines TRBV28 with TRBJ1-1; a weak D match, TRBD1 (5 bases). Deletions cut 8 bases from V and 2 bases from J, with 9 bases between. Germline lookup yields CDR1 MDHEN and CDR2 SYDVKM. The CDR3 loop spans 12 amino acids. The CDR3 nucleotides are TGTGCCAGCCGGGGGGGAAACACTGAAGCTTTCTTT. Its translation: CASRGGNTEAFF.

The rearrangement links TRBV6-2 or TRBV6-3 to TRBJ2-7; 7 bases are a match to TRBD1. J lost 2 bases, V lost 2 bases, and 9 bases had no gene match. Germline lookup yields CDR1 MNHEY and CDR2 SVGEGT. The CDR3 is 16 residues long. The CDR3 DNA reads TGTGCCAGCAGTTACCCACGGACAGGTTTGACCTACGAGCAGTACTTC. It translates to CASSYPRTGLTYEQYF.